The 25 T cell receptor beta chains below all came from one sample that was sequenced in a study of T cells in Graves' hyperthyroidism and ophthalmopathy. RNA transcripts were the template for amplifying TCR beta CDR3 regions. When the TCR CDR3 underwent first-round RT-PCR, the HTBI primer set was used. In TCRdb, the multiplex PCR reads were re-called with MiXCR into one record per CDR3 protein. The sample consists of roughly 110,000 distinct CDR3 sequences, 15% to 20% of them appearing once. Material: blood. Every receptor here comes from a woman in her forties or fifties with Graves' hyperthyroidism.

The chain recombines TRBV6-1 with TRBJ2-6; no definite D call. Trimming stripped 7 bases from V and 0 bases from J, with 13 bases between. Germline V CDR1 and CDR2: MNHNS, SASEGT. The CDR3 has 16 amino acids. CDR3 protein: CASTQEVGSGANVLTF. The CDR3 DNA reads as TGTGCCAGCACCCAAGAGGTGGGCTCTGGGGCCAACGTCCTGACTTTC.

This clonotype was seen a few times. The V and J genes are TRBV19 and TRBJ2-1; 10 bases match TRBD2. After removal of 5 bases from V and 1 base from J, the junction contained 2 bases not matched to a gene. The CDR3 extends over 15 amino acids. Germline CDR1 LNHDA, CDR2 SQIVND (reference sequence). CDR3 DNA sequence: TGTGCCAGTAGTCTAGCGGGGGCTTCCTACAATGAGCAGTTCTTC. Its translation: CASSLAGASYNEQFF.

V and J are TRBV5-6 and TRBJ2-2; the match to TRBD2 covers 8 bases. Germline V CDR1 and CDR2: SGHDT, YYEEEE. Losses at the gene ends were 4 bases for V and 1 base for J; bases not matched to a gene: 9. The length of the CDR3 is 17 residues. This CDR3 reads CASSPKRGRVNTGELFF. The CDR3, as DNA: TGTGCCAGCAGCCCCAAGCGGGGGCGGGTGAACACCGGGGAGCTGTTTTTT.

This clonotype has just a few counts. The J gene is TRBJ1-1, the V gene TRBV10-2; a possible D gene is TRBD1 (5 bases). The CDR3 has 11 amino acids. Trimming took 6 bases from V and 11 from J, leaving 13 bases between them. Germline CDR1 is WSHSY and CDR2 is SAAADI. CDR3 bases: TGCGCCAGCAGCTGGGACCGTGGGGCTTTCTTT. This codes for CASSWDRGAFF.

This clonotype was seen ten or more times. The V gene is TRBV6-1, the J gene TRBJ1-5; D might be TRBD1 (5 bases). The CDR3 sequence is 15 residues long. Germline CDR1 reads MNHNS; CDR2 reads SASEGT. Trimming shortened V by 7 bases and J by 2 bases, and 15 bases separated the two germline ends. CDR3 amino acids: CASTPSGTGNQPQHF. In DNA, the CDR3 is TGTGCCAGCACCCCCTCCGGGACGGGCAATCAGCCCCAGCATTTT.

This chain links TRBV11-2 with TRBJ2-7; D may be TRBD1 or TRBD2 (7 bases each). The CDR3 spans 15 residues. V was cut by 5 bases and J by 7 bases, with 21 bases left in between. The V gene's germline CDR1 is SGHAT and CDR2 FQNNGV. Written as DNA, the CDR3 is TGTGCCAGCAGCAGCTTAGGGGAGGGGGCACTTGAGCAGTACTTC. Its protein is CASSSLGEGALEQYF.

In its sample, this clonotype was seen many times. This rearrangement joins TRBV5-1 to TRBJ2-3; 8 positions agree with TRBD1. The CDR3 has 15 amino acids. The V segment lost 1 base and the J segment 5 bases; nucleotides outside the gene matches: 6. The V gene's germline CDR1 is SGHRS and CDR2 YFSETQ. The DNA of the CDR3 is TGCGCCAGCAGCTTGCGGCAGGGGGCGGGAGATACGCAGTATTTT. Protein product: CASSLRQGAGDTQYF.

This clonotype was seen many times. The chain uses TRBV30 and TRBJ2-1; 10 positions match TRBD2. V gave up 5 bases and J gave up 7 bases; unmatched junction bases: 8. CDR3 length: 14 residues. CDR1 and CDR2 from the germline V gene are GTSNPN and SVGIG (reference sequence). The CDR3 here is CAWGLAGEWNEQFF. In nucleotides, the CDR3 is TGTGCCTGGGGTCTAGCGGGAGAGTGGAATGAGCAGTTCTTC.

The chain joins TRBV28 to TRBJ1-1, with 9 bases matching TRBD1. The CDR3 loop spans 15 amino acids. Looked up from germline, CDR1 is MDHEN and CDR2 is SYDVKM. V shed 9 bases, J shed 0 bases, and the junction held 8 bases outside the gene matches. CDR3 nucleotide sequence: TGTGCCAGTACCGGGACAGGGATCCTGAACACTGAAGCTTTCTTT. Amino acid sequence: CASTGTGILNTEAFF.

This clonotype was found a few times. The chain is built from TRBV7-8 and TRBJ2-2; 7 bases are a match to TRBD1. The germline CDR1 and CDR2 sequences are SGHVS and FQNEAQ. The CDR3 is 16 residues long. The junction had 8 bases not matched to a gene; V was cut back by 5 bases and J by 2 bases. For the CDR3, the DNA is TGTGCCAGCAGCCTCCGAGGGGGCCTAAACACCGGGGAGCTGTTTTTT. Protein: CASSLRGGLNTGELFF.

This rearrangement joins TRBV6-2 or TRBV6-3 to TRBJ2-1, with 12 bases identical to TRBD1. The CDR3 runs to 15 residues. The junction had 3 bases not matched to a gene; V was cut back by 0 bases and J by 9 bases. Germline-derived CDR1 and CDR2 are MNHEY and SVGEGT. The CDR3 sequence is CASSYSGTGGGEQFF. As DNA, the CDR3 is TGTGCCAGCAGTTACTCGGGGACAGGGGGCGGTGAGCAGTTCTTC.

In its sample, this clonotype was seen many times. The chain is built from TRBV5-1 and TRBJ2-7; D may match TRBD1 or TRBD2 (7 bases each). This CDR3 region has 15 residues. V lost 4 bases, J lost 8 bases, and 22 bases lay in between. Germline-derived CDR1 and CDR2 are SGHRS and YFSETQ. DNA of the CDR3: TGCGCCAGCAGCCTGGGGGGGGACAGATCTTGGAAGCAGTACTTC. This translates into CASSLGGDRSWKQYF.

This clonotype was detected many times. The chain is built from TRBV20-1 and TRBJ2-7; 9 bases are a match to TRBD2. V trimming: 3 bases; J trimming: 0 bases; junction bases outside the gene matches: 12. The CDR3 totals 17 residues. Germline CDR1 DFQATT, CDR2 SNEGSKA (reference sequence). DNA for the CDR3: TGCAGTGCTAGGGATATCTCCGCGACTAGCGGCTCCTACGAGCAGTACTTC. Translation gives CSARDISATSGSYEQYF.

This clonotype was counted at least ten times. The chain is built from TRBV3-1 and TRBJ2-1, with D perhaps matching TRBD2 (7 bases). V was shortened by 3 bases and J by 7 bases, with 19 bases between the two germline ends. CDR1 and CDR2 (germline): LGHDT, YNNKEL (reference sequence). CDR3 length equals 16 residues. Written as DNA, the CDR3 is TGTGCCAGCAGCCACGGGGGGCGCCCGTCCTCGAATGAGCAGTTCTTC. This sequence encodes CASSHGGRPSSNEQFF.

At least ten counts were recorded for this clonotype. This chain uses TRBV27 with TRBJ1-6; 9 bases match TRBD1. Germline-derived CDR1 and CDR2 are MNHEY and SMNVEV (reference sequence). V gave up 6 bases and J gave up 8 bases; unmatched junction bases: 5. This CDR3 has 14 residues. The CDR3 nucleotides read TGTGCCAGCAGGACGGGACAGGGTTATTCACCCCTCCACTTT. This translates into CASRTGQGYSPLHF.

In its sample, this clonotype was seen many times. The genes are TRBV11-2 and TRBJ2-1; no definite D call. Trimming shortened V by 0 bases and J by 6 bases, and 9 bases separated the two germline ends. The CDR3 is 14 amino acids. Per the germline V gene, CDR1 is SGHAT and CDR2 is FQNNGV. The CDR3 loop is CASSLEVYPNEQFF. DNA of the CDR3: TGTGCCAGCAGCTTAGAAGTATACCCCAATGAGCAGTTCTTC.

This clonotype was seen many times. The rearrangement uses TRBV2 and TRBJ1-1; a possible D gene is TRBD1 (6 bases). V dropped 3 bases and J dropped 6 bases, with 14 bases sitting between them. This CDR3 contains 14 residues. The germline CDR1 and CDR2 sequences are SNHLY and FYNNEI. The CDR3 is CASSDVRGFPEAFF. CDR3 sequence (DNA): TGTGCCAGCAGTGATGTCAGGGGATTTCCTGAAGCTTTCTTT.

This clonotype was observed many times. The gene calls are TRBV29-1 and TRBJ2-7; 7 nucleotides agree with TRBD2. The V and J ends lost 4 bases and 2 bases, in that order; junction bases with no gene match: 2. The CDR3 consists of 12 residues. Germline assignment: CDR1 SQVTM and CDR2 ANQGSEA. CDR3 nucleotide sequence: TGCAGCGTTGCTAGCGGACCCTACGAGCAGTACTTC. It is translated as CSVASGPYEQYF.

This clonotype was counted at least ten times. The V and J genes are TRBV18 and TRBJ1-1; D remains ambiguous. Germline V gives CDR1 KGHSH, CDR2 LQKENI. V was clipped by 3 bases and J by 2 bases, with 16 bases between them. The CDR3 is 16 residues long. The CDR3 here is CASSPQLASGNTEAFF. The CDR3 nucleotides read TGTGCCAGCTCACCTCAGTTGGCCAGTGGTAACACTGAAGCTTTCTTT.

The chain combines TRBV2 with TRBJ2-7; D possibly uses TRBD1 or TRBD2 (5 bases each). V was shortened by 3 bases and J by 5 bases, with 14 bases between the two germline ends. Germline loops: CDR1 SNHLY, CDR2 FYNNEI. This CDR3 region has 14 residues. In DNA form, the CDR3 reads TGTGCCAGCAGTGAGAGGGGCCCTTCCGACGAGCAGTACTTC. It specifies CASSERGPSDEQYF.

This clonotype was recorded many times. The V and J genes are TRBV27 and TRBJ2-1, with D unresolved. The CDR3 sequence is 15 residues long. The germline V gene has CDR1 MNHEY and CDR2 SMNVEV (reference sequence). V was clipped by 5 bases and J by 0 bases, with 11 bases between them. The CDR3 sequence is CASSPTWSSYNEQFF. CDR3 DNA sequence: TGTGCCAGCAGTCCGACCTGGAGCTCCTACAATGAGCAGTTCTTC.

Ten or more counts support this clonotype. The chain couples TRBV3-1 to TRBJ2-1; 7 nucleotides line up with TRBD2. The CDR3 covers 15 residues. V gave up 2 bases and J gave up 7 bases; unmatched junction bases: 8. Germline values: CDR1 LGHDT, CDR2 YNNKEL (reference sequence). The DNA for the CDR3 is TGTGCCAGCAGCCAAATCGCAGCGGGGCCAAATGAGCAGTTCTTC. This encodes CASSQIAAGPNEQFF.

This clonotype has at least ten counts. The V call is TRBV2, the J call TRBJ2-1, with 9 bases fitting TRBD1. This CDR3 has 15 amino acids. Trimming cost V 3 bases and J 6 bases; bases outside gene matches: 6. Looked up from germline, CDR1 is SNHLY and CDR2 is FYNNEI. This CDR3 is CASSDRTGDSNEQFF. In DNA, the CDR3 is TGTGCCAGCAGTGACAGGACAGGGGATAGCAATGAGCAGTTCTTC.

This clonotype came up many times. The J gene is TRBJ1-2, the V gene TRBV18; 8 nucleotides agree with TRBD1. V was pared by 6 bases and J by 2 bases, with 5 bases of the junction left unmatched. This CDR3 comprises 14 residues. Germline values: CDR1 KGHSH, CDR2 LQKENI. CDR3 residues: CASSRGQANYGYTF. The CDR3 DNA reads TGTGCCAGCTCGCGGGGACAGGCAAACTATGGCTACACCTTC.

This clonotype was found many times. The chain carries TRBV20-1 and TRBJ1-5; D is ambiguous. Trimming stripped 3 bases from V and 0 bases from J, with 15 bases between. CDR3 length: 16 amino acids. CDR1 DFQATT and CDR2 SNEGSKA come from the germline V gene (reference sequence). CDR3 in amino acids: CSASEGIGYSNQPQHF. In DNA form, the CDR3 reads TGCAGTGCTAGCGAGGGCATCGGGTATAGCAATCAGCCCCAGCATTTT.